This record concerns one T cell receptor (beta chain) sequence. It lacks a known antigen. Per-base quality was not reported, and no clone a single base away is much larger than it. The entry originates in a study of shared clonotypes between healthy human individuals (dated by TCRdb to about 2020). With regard to the full study: A couple of women and three men aged 18 to 49 years were included in the cohort. For each donor, CD4 naive and CD4 memory were each run on three plates, CD8 naive on two plates, and CD8 memory on one plate. Each donor's leukapheresis produced roughly between about 0.8 and 10 billion PBMCs. The study deeply sequenced blood TCR repertoires of five healthy adults to estimate repertoire size and the extent of clonotype sharing between individuals. Different laboratories and diverse techniques were used to prepare libraries and sequence TCR repertoires, to increase sequencing depth and limit assay-specific biases. On the study overall, not on this receptor specifically: Pairwise subsampling led to the expectation that sequencing depth would affect the degree of clonotype sharing among donors. Incomplete sequencing was indicated by rarefaction of sorted-subset datasets, despite the large sequencing depth. Sampling was limited to blood, and TCR repertoires in tissue likely differ from TCR repertoires in blood. The genetic and exposure-history diversity represented was limited by the small number of donors. Clonotypes shared by all four sorted-subset donors showed higher generation probabilities than non-shared clonotypes. Approximately 5% of naive CD4, 3.5% of naive CD8, approximately 2% of memory CD4, and around 0.42% of memory CD8 clonotypes were shared across several donors. Larger estimated clonotype richness was generally found for naive subsets than for memory subsets.

TCR CDR3 regions were amplified from genomic DNA by multiplex PCR using the deep immunoSEQ assay. Extracted genomic DNA from each cell subset was distributed evenly across all wells of several immunoSEQ 96-well plates, and each plate was treated as a replicate. For sorted subsets, around 200 ng genomic DNA, equal to 25,000 to 35,000 T cell genomes, was loaded into each replicate PCR. Purified libraries were quantified with a Qubit 3.0 fluorometer, sized on a Bioanalyzer 2100, and re-quantified with the KAPA Library Quantification kit. A separate single-read 150-cycle Illumina NextSeq 550 flow cell was used to sequence each immunoSEQ 96-well plate. On the study's bioinformatics: Because the immunoSEQ output included only junctional sequences and no quality scores, the filtering could not be the same as the filtering used for full-length reads. Sequences were annotated with PyIR, a Python wrapper for IgBLAST v1.9, using IMGT germline references to assign V/J genes and CDR3. Reads with weak V/J assignments (E-value above 1e-6), missing CDR3, stop codons, out-of-frame junctions, or ambiguous translated residues were removed. V3J clonotypes were defined by identical inferred V gene, J gene, and CDR3 amino acid sequence. Percentage overlap between repertoires was computed as shared unique clonotypes divided by the size of the smaller repertoire. RTK rarefaction, the Chao1 estimator, and Recon v2.1 estimates of unobserved clonotypes were used to assess repertoire richness. For all TCRbeta clonotypes obtained by the gDNA method from a few donors, generation probabilities were computed with OLGA. The table comes from immuneACCESS by way of TCRdb, which keeps in-frame sequences with V and J called. Part of the clones is missing from these tables; in studies checked, under half for an unresolved V gene and the rest for unknown reasons. V and J calls and clone size are given by that table; D and trimming were obtained from the DNA. The sample yields around 1.1 million clones; 75% to 85% were counted once. The ten largest clonotypes hold more than 0.55% of the sample.

The donors were healthy, HIV-negative adults with no recently reported acute infections or vaccinations. Every donor was a Caucasian adult living in Nashville, Tennessee, USA. CD4+ T cells were enriched through magnetic negative selection, after which naive cells were positively selected on CD45RA and the remaining negative fraction served as the memory subset. Blood was collected by leukapheresis, and PBMCs were isolated by Ficoll-Histopaque density gradient centrifugation and then cryopreserved in liquid nitrogen vapor phase. Analytical flow cytometry was used to check the purity and quantity of each magnetically sorted T cell population. Genomic DNA was isolated from every sorted fraction and measured by UV absorbance on a Nanodrop 2000c. CDR1 MDHEN and CDR2 SYDVKM were looked up in the germline V gene. At the junction V is shortened by 6 bases and J by 5 bases; bases outside the gene matches: 1. Including cysteine and phenylalanine, the CDR3 has 11 amino acids. Just CDR3 DNA is preserved here, 33 bases in frame from base 1.

Sequencing used memory CD4+ T cells from PBMCs. The label giving this sample's cell subset or site can be read as: CD45RA-negative fraction. Here the chain combines TRBV28 and TRBJ2-7, and TRBD2 aligns with 7 junction nucleotides. The sequence was collected from a man between 18 and 35 years old in good health. Some clones in this sample may be carry-over from other donors' samples. The nucleotide sequence is TGTGCCAGCAGCCGGGGGGACGAGCAGTACTTC. Its protein product is CASSRGDEQYF.